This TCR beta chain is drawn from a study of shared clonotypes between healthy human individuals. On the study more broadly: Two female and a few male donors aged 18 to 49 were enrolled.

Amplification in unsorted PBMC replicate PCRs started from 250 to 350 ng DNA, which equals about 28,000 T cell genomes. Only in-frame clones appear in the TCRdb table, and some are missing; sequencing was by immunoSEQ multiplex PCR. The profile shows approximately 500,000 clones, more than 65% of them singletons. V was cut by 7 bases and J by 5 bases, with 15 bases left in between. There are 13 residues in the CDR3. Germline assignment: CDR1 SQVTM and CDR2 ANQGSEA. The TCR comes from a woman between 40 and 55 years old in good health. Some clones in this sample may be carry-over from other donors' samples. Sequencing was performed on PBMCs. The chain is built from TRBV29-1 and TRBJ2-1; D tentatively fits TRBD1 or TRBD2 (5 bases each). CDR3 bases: TGCAGCGCCTACCGGGACCTTAACAATGAGCAGTTCTTC. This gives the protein CSAYRDLNNEQFF.